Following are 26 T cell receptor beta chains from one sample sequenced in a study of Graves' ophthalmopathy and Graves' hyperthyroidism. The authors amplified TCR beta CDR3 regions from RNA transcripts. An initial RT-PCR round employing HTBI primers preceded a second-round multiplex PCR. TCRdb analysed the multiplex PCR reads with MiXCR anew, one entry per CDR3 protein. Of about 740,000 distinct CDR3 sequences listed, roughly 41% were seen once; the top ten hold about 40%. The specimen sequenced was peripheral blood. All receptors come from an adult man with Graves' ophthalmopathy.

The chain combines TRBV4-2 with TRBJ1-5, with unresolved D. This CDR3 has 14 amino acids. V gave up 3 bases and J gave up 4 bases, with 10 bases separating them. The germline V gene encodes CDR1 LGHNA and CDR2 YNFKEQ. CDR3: CASSQFRGNQPQHF. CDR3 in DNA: TGTGCCAGCAGCCAGTTTCGAGGGAATCAGCCCCAGCATTTT.

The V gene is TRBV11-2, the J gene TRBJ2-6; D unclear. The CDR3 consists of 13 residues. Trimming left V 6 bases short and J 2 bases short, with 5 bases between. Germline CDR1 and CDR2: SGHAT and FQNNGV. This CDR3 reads CASRRTGANVLTF. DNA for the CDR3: TGTGCCAGCAGACGGACTGGGGCCAACGTCCTGACTTTC.

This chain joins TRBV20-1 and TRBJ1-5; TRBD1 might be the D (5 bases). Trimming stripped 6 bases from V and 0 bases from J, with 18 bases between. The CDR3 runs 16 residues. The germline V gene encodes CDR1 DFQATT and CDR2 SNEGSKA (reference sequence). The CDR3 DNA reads TGCAGTGCCCAGGGACGGACCCCTAATAGCAATCAGCCCCAGCATTTT. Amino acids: CSAQGRTPNSNQPQHF.

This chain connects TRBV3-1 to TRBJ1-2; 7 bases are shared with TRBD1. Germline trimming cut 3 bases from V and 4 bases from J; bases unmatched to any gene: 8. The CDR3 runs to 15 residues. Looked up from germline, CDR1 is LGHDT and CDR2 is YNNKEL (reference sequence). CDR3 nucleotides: TGTGCCAGCAGCCACCTACGGGGGGACAGCTATGGCTACACCTTC. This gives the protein CASSHLRGDSYGYTF.

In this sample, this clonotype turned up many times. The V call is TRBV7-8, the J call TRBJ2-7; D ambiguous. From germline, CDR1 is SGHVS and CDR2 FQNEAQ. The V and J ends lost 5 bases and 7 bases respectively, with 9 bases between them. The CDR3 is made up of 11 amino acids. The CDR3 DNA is TGTGCCAGCAGCAATTTGGGGGAGCAGTACTTC. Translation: CASSNLGEQYF.

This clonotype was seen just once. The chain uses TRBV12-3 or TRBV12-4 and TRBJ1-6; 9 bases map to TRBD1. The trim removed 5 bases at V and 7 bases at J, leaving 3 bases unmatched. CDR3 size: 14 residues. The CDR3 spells CASSGDRANSPLHF. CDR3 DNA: TGTGCCAGCAGTGGGGACAGGGCCAATTCACCCCTCCACTTT.

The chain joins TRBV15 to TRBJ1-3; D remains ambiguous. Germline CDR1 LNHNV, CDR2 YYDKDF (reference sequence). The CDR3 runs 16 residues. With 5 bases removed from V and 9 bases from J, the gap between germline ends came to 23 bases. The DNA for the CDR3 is TGTGCCACCAGCTCCGGGCCCGAGCAGGCTGGGGTCACCATATATTTT. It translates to CATSSGPEQAGVTIYF.

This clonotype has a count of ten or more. The CDR3 reads CASSLDVRSTQYF. DNA of the CDR3: TGTGCCAGCAGCTTAGACGTCCGATCGACCCAGTACTTC. The chain uses TRBV11-2 and TRBJ2-5; D gene ambiguous. Germline V gene data show CDR1 as SGHAT and CDR2 as FQNNGV. The CDR3 totals 13 residues. V was clipped by 0 bases and J by 7 bases, with 9 bases between them. Using reference TRBV11-2 and TRBJ2-5 for the parts outside the CDR3, the full variable domain is EAGVAQSPRYKIIEKRQSVAFWCNPISGHATLYWYQQILGQGPKLLIQFQNNGVVDDSQLPKDRFSAERLKGVDSTLKIQPAKLEDSAVYLCASSLDVRSTQYFGPGTRLLVL.

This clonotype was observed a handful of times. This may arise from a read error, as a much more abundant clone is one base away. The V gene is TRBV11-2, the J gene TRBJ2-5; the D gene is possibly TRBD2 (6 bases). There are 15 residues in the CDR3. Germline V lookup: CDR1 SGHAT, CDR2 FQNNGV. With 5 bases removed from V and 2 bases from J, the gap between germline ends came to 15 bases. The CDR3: CASSPVETRQETQYF. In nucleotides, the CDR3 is TGTGCCAGCAGCCCGGTGGAGACTAGACAAGAGACCCAGTACTTC.

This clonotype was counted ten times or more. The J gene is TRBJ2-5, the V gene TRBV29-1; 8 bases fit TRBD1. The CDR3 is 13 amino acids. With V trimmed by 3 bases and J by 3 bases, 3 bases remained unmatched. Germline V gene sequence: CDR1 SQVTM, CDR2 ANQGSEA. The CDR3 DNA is TGCAGCGTTGATACAGGGGGAGAAGAGACCCAGTACTTC. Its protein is CSVDTGGEETQYF.

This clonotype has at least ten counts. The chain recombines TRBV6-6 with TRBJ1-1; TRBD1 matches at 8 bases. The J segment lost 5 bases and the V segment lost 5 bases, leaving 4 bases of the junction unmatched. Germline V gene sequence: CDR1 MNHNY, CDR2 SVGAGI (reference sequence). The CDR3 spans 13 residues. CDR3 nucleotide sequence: TGTGCCAGCAGTCGGACAGGGAGGACTGAAGCTTTCTTT. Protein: CASSRTGRTEAFF.

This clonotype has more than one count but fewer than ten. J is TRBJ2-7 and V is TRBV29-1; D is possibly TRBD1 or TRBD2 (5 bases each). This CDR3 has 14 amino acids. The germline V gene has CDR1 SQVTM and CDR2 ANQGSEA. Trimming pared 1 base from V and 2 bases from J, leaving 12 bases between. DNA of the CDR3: TGCAGCGTTGAAGTTGGGACGGGAACCTACGAGCAGTACTTC. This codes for CSVEVGTGTYEQYF.

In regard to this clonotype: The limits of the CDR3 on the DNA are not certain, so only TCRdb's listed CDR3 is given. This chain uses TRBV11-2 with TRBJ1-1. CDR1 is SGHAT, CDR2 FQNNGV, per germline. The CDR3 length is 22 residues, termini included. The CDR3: CASSFYICSADRGERHNTEAFF.

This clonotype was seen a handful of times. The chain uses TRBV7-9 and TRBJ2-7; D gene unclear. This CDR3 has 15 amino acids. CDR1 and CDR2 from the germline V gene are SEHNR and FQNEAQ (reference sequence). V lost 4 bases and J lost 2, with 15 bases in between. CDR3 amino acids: CASSSRRQTTYEQYF. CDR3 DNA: TGTGCCAGCAGCTCAAGGCGGCAGACAACCTACGAGCAGTACTTC.

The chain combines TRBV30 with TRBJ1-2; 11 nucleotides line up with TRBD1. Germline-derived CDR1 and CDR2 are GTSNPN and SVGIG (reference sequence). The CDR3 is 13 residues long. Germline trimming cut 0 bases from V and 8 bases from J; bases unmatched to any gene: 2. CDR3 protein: CAWSVRTGGGYTF. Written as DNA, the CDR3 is TGTGCCTGGAGTGTCAGGACAGGGGGCGGCTACACCTTC.

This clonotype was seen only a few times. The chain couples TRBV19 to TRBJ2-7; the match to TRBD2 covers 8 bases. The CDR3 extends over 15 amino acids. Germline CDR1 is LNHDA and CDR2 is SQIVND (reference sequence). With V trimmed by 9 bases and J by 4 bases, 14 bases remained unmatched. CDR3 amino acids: CASHAPGLGQYEQYF. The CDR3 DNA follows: TGTGCCAGCCATGCGCCGGGACTAGGGCAGTACGAGCAGTACTTC.

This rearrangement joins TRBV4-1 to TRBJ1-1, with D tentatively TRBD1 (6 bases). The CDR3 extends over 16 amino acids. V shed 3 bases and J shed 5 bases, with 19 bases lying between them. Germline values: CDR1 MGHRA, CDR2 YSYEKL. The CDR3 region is CASSHDLGGAITEAFF. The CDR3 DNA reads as TGCGCCAGCAGCCACGACCTGGGGGGGGCGATAACTGAAGCTTTCTTT.

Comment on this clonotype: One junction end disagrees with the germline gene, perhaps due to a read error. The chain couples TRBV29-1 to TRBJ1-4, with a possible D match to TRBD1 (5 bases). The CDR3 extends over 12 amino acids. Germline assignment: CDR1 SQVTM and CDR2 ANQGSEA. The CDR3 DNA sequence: TGCAGCGTTATTGGGTTCAGGGAAAAACTGCTTTTT. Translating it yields CSVIGFREKLLF.

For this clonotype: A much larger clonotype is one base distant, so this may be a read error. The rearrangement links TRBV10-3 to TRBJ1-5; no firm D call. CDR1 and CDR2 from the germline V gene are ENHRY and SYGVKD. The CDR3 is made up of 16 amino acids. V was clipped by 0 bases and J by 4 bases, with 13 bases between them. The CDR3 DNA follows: TGTGCCATCAGTGAGTCGCCTGGGTCAGTTAATCAGCCCCAGCATTTT. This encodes CAISESPGSVNQPQHF.

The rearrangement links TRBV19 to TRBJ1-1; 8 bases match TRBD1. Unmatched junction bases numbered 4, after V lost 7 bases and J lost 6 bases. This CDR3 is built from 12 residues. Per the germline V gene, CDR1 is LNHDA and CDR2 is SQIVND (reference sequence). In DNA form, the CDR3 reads TGTGCCAGTAACAGGGGGGTTTCTGAAGCTTTCTTT. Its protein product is CASNRGVSEAFF.

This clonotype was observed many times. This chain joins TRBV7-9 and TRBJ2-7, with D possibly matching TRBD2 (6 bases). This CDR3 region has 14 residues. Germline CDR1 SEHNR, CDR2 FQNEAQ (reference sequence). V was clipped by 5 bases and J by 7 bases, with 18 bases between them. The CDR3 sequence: CASSRDFSRGEQYF. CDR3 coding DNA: TGTGCCAGCAGCAGGGACTTCTCCCGAGGGGAGCAGTACTTC.

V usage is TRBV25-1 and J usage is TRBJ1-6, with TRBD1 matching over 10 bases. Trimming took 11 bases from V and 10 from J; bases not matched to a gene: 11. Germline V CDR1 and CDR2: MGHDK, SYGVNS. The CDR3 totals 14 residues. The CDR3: CAWSQTGGSSPLHF. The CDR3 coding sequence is TGTGCCTGGAGTCAGACAGGGGGCTCGTCACCCCTCCACTTT.

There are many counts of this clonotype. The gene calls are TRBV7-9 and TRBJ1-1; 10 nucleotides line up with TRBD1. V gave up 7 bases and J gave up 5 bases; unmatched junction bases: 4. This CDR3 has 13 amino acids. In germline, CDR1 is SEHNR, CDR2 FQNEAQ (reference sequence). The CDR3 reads CASNDRGLTEAFF. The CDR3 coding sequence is TGTGCCAGCAACGACAGGGGGCTGACTGAAGCTTTCTTT.

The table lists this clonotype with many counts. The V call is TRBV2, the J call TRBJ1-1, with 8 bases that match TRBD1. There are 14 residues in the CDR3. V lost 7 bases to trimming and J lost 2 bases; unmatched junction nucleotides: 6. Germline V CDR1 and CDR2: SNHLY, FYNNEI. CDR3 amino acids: CASTLTGANTEAFF. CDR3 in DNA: TGTGCCAGCACCCTGACAGGGGCAAACACTGAAGCTTTCTTT.

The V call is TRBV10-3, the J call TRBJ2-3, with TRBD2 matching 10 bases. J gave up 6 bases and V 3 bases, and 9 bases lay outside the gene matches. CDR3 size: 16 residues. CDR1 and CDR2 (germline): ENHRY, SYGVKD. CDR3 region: CAISDVSGGGLDTQYF. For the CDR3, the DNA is TGTGCCATCAGTGACGTCAGCGGGGGGGGTTTGGATACGCAGTATTTT.

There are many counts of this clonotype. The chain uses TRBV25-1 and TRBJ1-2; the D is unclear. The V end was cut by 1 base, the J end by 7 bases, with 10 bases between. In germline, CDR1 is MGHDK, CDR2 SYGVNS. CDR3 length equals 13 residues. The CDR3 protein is CASSELHSGGYTF. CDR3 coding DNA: TGTGCCAGCAGTGAATTACACAGTGGTGGCTACACCTTC.